The next 22 T cell receptor beta chains were all read from a single sample in a study of T cells in Graves' hyperthyroidism and ophthalmopathy. RNA transcripts served as the template for amplifying TCR beta CDR3 regions. The TCR CDR3 was amplified in a first-round RT-PCR using the HTBI primer set. One entry per CDR3 protein, called by TCRdb with MiXCR from the multiplex PCR reads. The sample shows 370,000 or so distinct CDR3 sequences, 15% to 18% of them seen only once. Sequences were obtained from blood. Source of these receptors: a woman between 18 and 29 years old with Graves' hyperthyroidism that later progressed to Graves' ophthalmopathy.

This clonotype has at least ten counts. This chain uses TRBV10-3 with TRBJ2-2; TRBD2 aligns across 9 bases. The germline CDR1 and CDR2 sequences are ENHRY and SYGVKD. With 11 bases clipped from V and 4 bases from J, the junction kept 2 bases outside the gene matches. This CDR3 has 12 amino acids. The CDR3 loop reads CAAGGGTGELFF. The CDR3 DNA reads TGTGCCGCGGGGGGGGGCACCGGGGAGCTGTTTTTT.

This clonotype was counted at least ten times. This chain uses TRBV24-1 with TRBJ2-1; D is undetermined. The V and J ends lost 3 bases and 9 bases respectively, with 8 bases between them. The germline CDR1 and CDR2 sequences are KGHDR and SFDVKD. There are 12 residues in the CDR3. The chain's CDR3 is CATSDPTREQFF. The CDR3 region has the DNA TGTGCCACCAGTGATCCGACTCGTGAGCAGTTCTTC.

There are many counts of this clonotype. V and J are TRBV18 and TRBJ2-5; TRBD2 agrees at 8 bases. This CDR3 comprises 15 residues. The V and J ends lost 0 bases and 5 bases, in that order; junction bases with no gene match: 5. CDR1 and CDR2 (germline): KGHSH, LQKENI. CDR3 protein: CASSPPSGMAETQYF. As DNA, the CDR3 is TGTGCCAGCTCACCACCTAGCGGGATGGCCGAGACCCAGTACTTC. The full variable domain, in which reference TRBV18 and TRBJ2-5 provide the parts outside the CDR3, is NAGVMQNPRHLVRRRGQEARLRCSPMKGHSHVYWYRQLPEEGLKFMVYLQKENIIDESGMPKERFSAEFPKEGPSILRIQQVVRGDSAAYFCASSPPSGMAETQYFGPGTRLLVL.

This clonotype was observed at least ten times. This rearrangement joins TRBV9 to TRBJ2-1, with a possible D match to TRBD2 (6 bases). V was shortened by 3 bases and J by 7 bases, with 20 bases between the two germline ends. Germline loops: CDR1 SGDLS, CDR2 YYNGEE. There are 16 residues in the CDR3. The CDR3 is CASSDGDQGLSNEQFF. CDR3 nucleotide sequence: TGTGCCAGCAGCGACGGGGACCAGGGACTGTCAAATGAGCAGTTCTTC.

V and J are TRBV20-1 and TRBJ2-2, with 7 bases lining up with TRBD1. Trimming took 6 bases from V and 0 from J; bases not matched to a gene: 4. Germline V gene sequence: CDR1 DFQATT, CDR2 SNEGSKA (reference sequence). The CDR3 is 14 residues long. CDR3 bases: TGCAGTGCGAACAGGGGAACGAACACCGGGGAGCTGTTTTTT. It encodes CSANRGTNTGELFF.

This clonotype has at least ten counts. The chain employs TRBV28 and TRBJ2-1; 8 bases fit TRBD2. Germline-derived CDR1 and CDR2 are MDHEN and SYDVKM. The CDR3 covers 17 residues. The V gene end was trimmed by 3 bases and the J gene end by 6 bases; junction bases not matched to a gene: 13. The DNA of the CDR3 is TGTGCCAGCAGTTTCGGGTTGGCGGGAGGAGGTGGCAATGAGCAGTTCTTC. This encodes CASSFGLAGGGGNEQFF.

This clonotype was seen more than once but under ten times. J is TRBJ1-2 and V is TRBV24-1, with 7 bases matching TRBD1. Germline lookup yields CDR1 KGHDR and CDR2 SFDVKD. V lost 9 bases and J lost 4; bases outside the gene matches: 1. This CDR3 is 11 amino acids long. The CDR3 sequence: CATGDSYGYTF. DNA of the CDR3: TGTGCCACCGGGGACAGCTATGGCTACACCTTC.

The chain employs TRBV5-4 and TRBJ2-1; a weak D match, TRBD2 (5 bases). V was clipped by 0 bases and J by 6 bases, with 19 bases between them. This CDR3 spans 17 amino acids. The germline V gene encodes CDR1 SGHNT and CDR2 YYREEE (reference sequence). The CDR3 DNA follows: TGTGCCAGCAGCTTGGGAGGAGCGGTTAAAAGGCTCAATGAGCAGTTCTTC. Its protein is CASSLGGAVKRLNEQFF.

The sample holds a few counts of this clonotype. This chain links TRBV13 with TRBJ2-7; D remains ambiguous. CDR3 length: 15 residues. Germline V gene lookup returns CDR1 PRHDT and CDR2 FYEKMQ (reference sequence). The V and J ends lost 2 bases and 2 bases respectively, with 13 bases between them. The CDR3 sequence: CASSLRASEAYEQYF. The CDR3 region has the DNA TGTGCCAGCAGCTTAAGGGCGTCCGAGGCCTACGAGCAGTACTTC.

V usage is TRBV20-1 and J usage is TRBJ1-4; D unresolved. Per germline, CDR1 DFQATT and CDR2 SNEGSKA (reference sequence). V was shortened by 3 bases and J by 8 bases, with 10 bases between the two germline ends. The CDR3 is 12 residues long. This chain's CDR3 is CSASRGREKLFF. In DNA form, the CDR3 reads TGCAGTGCTAGTCGCGGGCGGGAAAAACTGTTTTTT.

This clonotype has just a few counts. In DNA form, the CDR3 reads TGTGCCAGCAGCCAAGATTACCGCACAGATACGCAGTATTTT. Amino acid sequence: CASSQDYRTDTQYF. The V and J genes are TRBV14 and TRBJ2-3; D gene uncertain. Germline CDR1 reads SGHDN; CDR2 reads FVKESK. The CDR3 length is 14 residues. Trimming removed 0 bases from V and 1 base from J, with 5 bases in between.

This clonotype turned up a few times. J is TRBJ2-2 and V is TRBV27; D unclear. Germline loops: CDR1 MNHEY, CDR2 SMNVEV (reference sequence). The CDR3 runs 16 residues. Trimming removed 1 base from V and 6 bases from J, with 15 bases in between. The CDR3 nucleotides are TGTGCCAGCAGTTTATTCGCTACCTACAGCCCCGGGGAGCTGTTTTTT. Protein sequence: CASSLFATYSPGELFF.

At least ten counts were recorded for this clonotype. The CDR3, as DNA: TGTGCCAGCAGCCAATCCGGCCTTGCCGCGAATACGCAGTATTTT. Encoded protein: CASSQSGLAANTQYF. This chain uses TRBV7-9 with TRBJ2-3; D gene uncertain. The CDR3 sequence is 15 residues long. Germline CDR1 reads SEHNR; CDR2 reads FQNEAQ (reference sequence). V shed 5 bases and J shed 7 bases, with 19 bases lying between them.

The V call is TRBV5-6, the J call TRBJ2-3, with 9 bases that match TRBD1. Germline V gene lookup returns CDR1 SGHDT and CDR2 YYEEEE. The CDR3 is 15 residues long. The trim removed 3 bases at V and 3 bases at J, leaving 5 bases unmatched. The CDR3 DNA reads TGTGCCAGCAGCTCGAGGGACAGGGAGACAGATACGCAGTATTTT. Its translation is CASSSRDRETDTQYF.

A few counts support this clonotype. The DNA for the CDR3 is TGTGCCAGCAGCGTAGTAGCGGGAGAGGAAAATGAGCAGTTCTTC. Amino acid sequence: CASSVVAGEENEQFF. This sequence joins TRBV9 and TRBJ2-1; 9 bases fit TRBD2. CDR3 length: 15 residues. The germline V gene has CDR1 SGDLS and CDR2 YYNGEE. With 0 bases clipped from V and 7 bases from J, the junction kept 5 bases outside the gene matches.

This clonotype was detected ten times or more. The chain combines TRBV6-1 with TRBJ2-7, with 9 bases identical to TRBD1. The germline gives CDR1 MNHNS, CDR2 SASEGT. V shed 1 base and J 3 bases; nucleotides not matched to a gene: 7. The length of the CDR3 is 16 residues. The CDR3 bases are TGTGCCAGCAGTGAAGGAGGGTGGGGACAGGGCTACGAGCAGTACTTC. It codes for CASSEGGWGQGYEQYF.

This clonotype was counted a few times. The gene calls are TRBV6-5 and TRBJ1-6; D remains unclear. Trimming took off 2 bases at V and 0 bases at J, with 11 bases between the two ends. Germline V CDR1 and CDR2: MNHEY, SVGAGI. This CDR3 is built from 17 residues. The CDR3 DNA follows: TGTGCCAGCAGTTACGGTCTGGGTGGCTCCTATAATTCACCCCTCCACTTT. It specifies CASSYGLGGSYNSPLHF.

The DNA for the CDR3 is TGCAGTGCTACCTCACCTAGCGGGAGTAACGATGAGCAGTTCTTC. Translating it yields CSATSPSGSNDEQFF. The chain uses TRBV20-1 and TRBJ2-1; 10 bases are a match to TRBD2. V lost 4 bases and J lost 8; bases outside the gene matches: 11. From germline, CDR1 is DFQATT and CDR2 SNEGSKA (reference sequence). The length of the CDR3 is 15 residues.

On this clonotype itself: A read error is possible here, since a much larger clone lies one base away. This chain links TRBV6-6 with TRBJ2-3; TRBD2 agrees at 7 bases. The CDR3 runs 15 residues. CDR1 is MNHNY and CDR2 is SVGAGI in the germline V gene (reference sequence). The junction had 4 bases not matched to a gene; V was cut back by 2 bases and J by 2 bases. CDR3 DNA sequence: TGTGCCAGCAGTTACGGTGCGGGAGCCACAGATACGCAGTATTTT. Its translation is CASSYGAGATDTQYF.

Concerning this clonotype itself: Being one base from a much bigger clone, this may be a read error. The V gene is TRBV7-6, the J gene TRBJ2-4; TRBD1 is a possible D gene (5 bases). Trimming removed 4 bases from V and 8 bases from J, with 15 bases in between. CDR3 length: 14 residues. The germline CDR1 and CDR2 sequences are SGHVS and FNYEAQ. The CDR3 nucleotides read TGTGCCAGCAGCTCGACAGAACGTGGAGACATTCAGTACTTC. This codes for CASSSTERGDIQYF.

The sample holds a few counts of this clonotype. The chain combines TRBV27 with TRBJ1-6; D perhaps matches TRBD1 (5 bases). The V and J ends lost 7 bases and 7 bases respectively, with 14 bases between them. Germline CDR1 MNHEY, CDR2 SMNVEV (reference sequence). The CDR3 contains 14 residues. This chain's CDR3 is CASKGAGRNSPLHF. CDR3 nucleotide sequence: TGTGCCAGCAAGGGCGCAGGGCGGAATTCACCCCTCCACTTT.

The chain combines TRBV30 with TRBJ2-1; no clear D gene. Germline V CDR1 and CDR2: GTSNPN, SVGIG (reference sequence). V was pared by 0 bases and J by 12 bases, with 9 bases between. The CDR3 sequence is 11 residues long. The chain's CDR3 is CAWSVNALQFF. As DNA, the CDR3 is TGTGCCTGGAGTGTAAACGCCTTGCAGTTCTTC.